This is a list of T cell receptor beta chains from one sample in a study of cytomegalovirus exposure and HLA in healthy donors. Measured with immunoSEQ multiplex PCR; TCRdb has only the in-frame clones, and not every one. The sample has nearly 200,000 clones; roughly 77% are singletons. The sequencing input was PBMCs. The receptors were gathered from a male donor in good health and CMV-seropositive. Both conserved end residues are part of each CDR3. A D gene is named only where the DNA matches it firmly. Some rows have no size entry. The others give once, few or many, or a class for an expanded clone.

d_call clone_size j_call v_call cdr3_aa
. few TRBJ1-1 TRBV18 CASSPRGMNTEAFF
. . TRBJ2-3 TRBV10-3 CAISESVASSSDTQYF
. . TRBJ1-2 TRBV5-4 CASSQDITASRYGYTF
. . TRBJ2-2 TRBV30 CAWKWRTGELFF
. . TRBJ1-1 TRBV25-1 CASSQGGGTEAFF
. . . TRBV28 CASIITGGVEQYF
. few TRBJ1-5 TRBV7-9 CASSVDRDNQPQHF
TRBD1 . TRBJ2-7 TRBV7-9 CASSLPKNGRQGAEQYF
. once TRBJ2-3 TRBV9 CASSDGKTTDTQYF
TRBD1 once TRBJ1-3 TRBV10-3 CAISPGTGVTGNTIYF